This TCR beta chain was recorded in a study of radiation and T cells in renal cell carcinoma. Looked up from germline, CDR1 is MNHNY and CDR2 is SVGAGI (reference sequence). The CDR3 sequence is 14 residues long. Trimming took 4 bases from V and 4 from J; bases not matched to a gene: 1. Study outcomes and limitations: No pretreatment tumor biopsies were available for baseline clonotypes.

Assay: immunoSEQ multiplex PCR; the TCRdb copy retains only in-frame clones and omits some. The data show some 64,000 clones, with over 60% seen just once and around 6.8% held by the top ten. Comment on this clone: What it recognizes is unknown.

Time point here: blood 4 weeks post-SBRT, at nephrectomy. Regarding treatment: 15 Gy SBRT to primary tumor, nephrectomy 4 weeks later. Nephrectomy followed 15 Gy stereotactic body radiation by 4 weeks. The receptor's source is a man aged 60-69 years with renal cell carcinoma. The gene calls are TRBV6-6 and TRBJ1-5; TRBD1 matches at 10 bases. Source: blood, taken from a patient whose treatment included radiotherapy and nephrectomy. This chain's CDR3 is CASSWGQGNQPQHF. The DNA for the CDR3 is TGTGCCAGCAGTTGGGGACAGGGGAATCAGCCCCAGCATTTT.